Below are 20 T cell receptor beta chains sequenced from a single sample in a study of shared clonotypes between healthy human individuals. Profiling relied on immunoSEQ multiplex PCR, and the TCRdb table lists in-frame clones only, not all of them. The sample records some 500,000 clones, 95% to 96% being singletons. The source material was naive CD4+ T cells sorted from blood. Specified subset: CD45RA+ positively selected. These receptor sequences come from a woman aged 25 to 39 in good health.

The gene calls are TRBV15 and TRBJ1-1; D uncertain. Germline values: CDR1 LNHNV, CDR2 YYDKDF (reference sequence). Trimming removed 3 bases from V and 2 bases from J, with 7 bases in between. CDR3 length: 13 amino acids. DNA for the CDR3: TGTGCCACCAGCAGGCAGGTAAACACTGAAGCTTTCTTT. Translating it yields CATSRQVNTEAFF. Looking up the rest from reference TRBV15 and TRBJ1-1 gives the full variable domain: DAMVIQNPRYQVTQFGKPVTLSCSQTLNHNVMYWYQQKSSQAPKLLFHYYDKDFNNEADTPDNFQSRRPNTSFCFLDIRSPGLGDTAMYLCATSRQVNTEAFFGQGTRLTVV.

This clone came up once. The genes are TRBV6-6 and TRBJ2-7; 8 bases are a match to TRBD1. The germline V gene has CDR1 MNHNY and CDR2 SVGAGI (reference sequence). With 6 bases clipped from V and 6 bases from J, the junction kept 7 bases outside the gene matches. The CDR3 has 13 residues. CDR3 in amino acids: CASRPGQGSEQYF. The CDR3 DNA reads as TGTGCCAGCAGACCTGGACAGGGATCCGAGCAGTACTTC.

V is TRBV27 and J is TRBJ2-3; no clear D. Trimming removed 6 bases from V and 0 bases from J, with 7 bases in between. CDR3 length equals 13 residues. The germline V gene encodes CDR1 MNHEY and CDR2 SMNVEV (reference sequence). The CDR3 reads CASRPYSTDTQYF. The CDR3 DNA is TGTGCCAGCAGGCCCTATAGCACAGATACGCAGTATTTT.

The chain is built from TRBV27 and TRBJ2-3; no clear D gene. The V end was cut by 2 bases, the J end by 3 bases, with 6 bases between. Per germline, CDR1 MNHEY and CDR2 SMNVEV (reference sequence). There are 13 residues in the CDR3. CDR3 residues: CASSLVPTDTQYF. Here the CDR3 DNA reads TGTGCCAGCAGTTTAGTCCCTACAGATACGCAGTATTTT.

This chain connects TRBV28 to TRBJ1-2; D is ambiguous. V was cut by 5 bases and J by 8 bases, with 9 bases left in between. CDR1 and CDR2 from the germline V gene are MDHEN and SYDVKM. The CDR3 runs 11 residues. CDR3 in amino acids: CASSAGYGYTF. The CDR3 DNA sequence: TGTGCCAGCAGTGCGGGGTACGGCTACACCTTC.

The sample holds one count of this clone. This sequence joins TRBV5-4 and TRBJ2-2; D may match TRBD1 or TRBD2 (6 bases each). CDR1 and CDR2 from the germline V gene are SGHNT and YYREEE (reference sequence). This CDR3 is built from 16 residues. V was trimmed by 4 bases and J by 3 bases, leaving 16 bases between them. CDR3 residues: CASSLSRGADTGELFF. CDR3 DNA: TGTGCCAGCAGCCTATCAAGGGGGGCCGACACCGGGGAGCTGTTTTTT.

This rearrangement joins TRBV28 to TRBJ2-3; 9 nucleotides match TRBD2. Germline-derived CDR1 and CDR2 are MDHEN and SYDVKM. The CDR3 length is 18 residues. V trimming: 4 bases; J trimming: 2 bases; junction bases outside the gene matches: 13. CDR3 sequence (DNA): TGTGCCAGCAGTTACATACATTTAAGCGGGAGGTCCACAGATACGCAGTATTTT. Translated, it gives CASSYIHLSGRSTDTQYF.

The chain is built from TRBV7-3 and TRBJ2-1; D remains ambiguous. The CDR3 is 15 amino acids. Trimming took 1 base from V and 6 from J, leaving 13 bases between them. Germline V gives CDR1 SGHTA, CDR2 FQGTGA. As DNA, the CDR3 is TGTGCCAGCAGCTTAAGCGGCAACGCGCGCAATGAGCAGTTCTTC. Translation: CASSLSGNARNEQFF.

This rearrangement joins TRBV10-3 to TRBJ1-5, with TRBD1 matching 10 bases. The CDR3 totals 16 residues. V lost 5 bases and J lost 2; bases outside the gene matches: 6. CDR1 and CDR2 from the germline V gene are ENHRY and SYGVKD. The CDR3 reads CAISKDGTGGNQPQHF. The CDR3 DNA reads as TGTGCCATCAGTAAAGACGGGACAGGGGGCAATCAGCCCCAGCATTTT.

The CDR3 nucleotides are TGCGCCAGCAGCGGTGGAGACACAGATACGCAGTATTTT. Its protein product is CASSGGDTDTQYF. The rearrangement joins TRBV5-1 to TRBJ2-3; no clear D. This CDR3 region has 13 residues. Germline V gene data show CDR1 as SGHRS and CDR2 as YFSETQ. V shed 4 bases and J shed 2 bases, with 8 bases lying between them. Supplemented by reference TRBV5-1 and TRBJ2-3, the full variable domain reads KAGVTQTPRYLIKTRGQQVTLSCSPISGHRSVSWYQQTPGQGLQFLFEYFSETQRNKGNFPGRFSGRQFSNSRSEMNVSTLELGDSALYLCASSGGDTDTQYFGPGTRLTVL.

CDR3 coding DNA: TGTGCCAGCAACCACCCCGGGACAGGGGCCTCCGAGCAGTACTTC. Translation: CASNHPGTGASEQYF. This sequence joins TRBV28 and TRBJ2-7; 10 bases are a match to TRBD1. The CDR3 has 15 residues. J was trimmed by 6 bases and V by 7 bases; bases with no gene match: 12. Germline V gives CDR1 MDHEN, CDR2 SYDVKM. Based on the CDR3 plus reference TRBV28 and TRBJ2-7, the full variable domain is DVKVTQSSRYLVKRTGEKVFLECVQDMDHENMFWYRQDPGLGLRLIYFSYDVKMKEKGDIPEGYSVSREKKERFSLILESASTNQTSMYLCASNHPGTGASEQYFGPGTRLTVT.

V gene TRBV27 combines with J gene TRBJ2-5; 8 bases are shared with TRBD2. The J call may be wrong; the DNA end is better matched by TRBJ2-7. Germline V lookup: CDR1 MNHEY, CDR2 SMNVEV (reference sequence). The CDR3 covers 14 residues. The CDR3 DNA sequence: TGTGCCAGCAGGGCTGGGCGGGAGGTCAACGAGCAGTACTTC. Amino acid sequence: CASRAGREVNEQYF.

Comment on this clone: At the DNA level, this CDR3 is encoded by other sequences in the same sample as well. V and J are TRBV7-9 and TRBJ1-1; TRBD1 aligns across 8 bases. The CDR3 extends over 15 amino acids. V was pared by 1 base and J by 2 bases, with 3 bases of the junction left unmatched. Germline assignment: CDR1 SEHNR and CDR2 FQNEAQ (reference sequence). CDR3 coding DNA: TGTGCCAGCAGCTTAGGCGACAGGGGCAACACTGAAGCTTTCTTT. The encoded protein is CASSLGDRGNTEAFF.

The chain carries TRBV23-1 and TRBJ2-1; no reliable D call. TRBV23-1 is an ORF, with its function uncertain. The germline V and J ends were trimmed by 4 bases and 6 bases, with 25 bases remaining between them. The CDR3 totals 18 residues. Written as DNA, the CDR3 is TGCGCCAGCAGTCCCCCCCATGAACCCGGATTGAATAGCAATGAGCAGTTCTTC. Amino acid sequence: CASSPPHEPGLNSNEQFF.

The chain combines TRBV7-7 with TRBJ2-6, with TRBD1 matching over 7 bases. Germline assignment: CDR1 SSHAT and CDR2 FNYEAQ (reference sequence). This CDR3 has 15 residues. V shed 5 bases and J 4 bases; nucleotides not matched to a gene: 5. DNA for the CDR3: TGTGCCAGCAGCCCGGGACAGATCGGGGCCAACGTCCTGACTTTC. It is translated as CASSPGQIGANVLTF.

J is TRBJ2-3 and V is TRBV19; D perhaps matches TRBD1 (5 bases). There are 14 residues in the CDR3. The germline gives CDR1 LNHDA, CDR2 SQIVND (reference sequence). Trimming took 7 bases from V and 0 from J, leaving 11 bases between them. The chain's CDR3 is CASKTRESTDTQYF. CDR3 nucleotides: TGTGCCAGTAAGACCAGGGAAAGCACAGATACGCAGTATTTT.

The V gene is TRBV30, the J gene TRBJ2-1; D is tentatively TRBD1 or TRBD2 (6 bases each). Per the germline V gene, CDR1 is GTSNPN and CDR2 is SVGIG (reference sequence). Trimming shortened V by 2 bases and J by 7 bases, and 12 bases separated the two germline ends. This CDR3 contains 13 residues. CDR3 region: CAWSKGGENEQFF. The DNA for the CDR3 is TGTGCCTGGAGTAAGGGGGGTGAGAATGAGCAGTTCTTC. The full variable domain, rest sourced from reference TRBV30 and TRBJ2-1, is SQTIHQWPATLVQPVGSPLSLECTVEGTSNPNLYWYRQAAGRGLQLLFYSVGIGQISSEVPQNLSASRPQDRQFILSSKKLLLSDSGFYLCAWSKGGENEQFFGPGTRLTVL.

This rearrangement joins TRBV19 to TRBJ2-1, with TRBD2 as a possible D gene (6 bases). The CDR3 length is 14 residues. Germline V gene data show CDR1 as LNHDA and CDR2 as SQIVND (reference sequence). The V and J ends lost 3 bases and 4 bases respectively, with 10 bases between them. CDR3 bases: TGTGCCAGTAGTATCGGGAGTCGGTACAATGAGCAGTTCTTC. This encodes CASSIGSRYNEQFF. The full variable domain, its missing parts supplied by reference TRBV19 and TRBJ2-1, is DGGITQSPKYLFRKEGQNVTLSCEQNLNHDAMYWYRQDPGQGLRLIYYSQIVNDFQKGDIAEGYSVSREKKESFPLTVTSAQKNPTAFYLCASSIGSRYNEQFFGPGTRLTVL.

The V call is TRBV11-2, the J call TRBJ1-5; TRBD1 might be the D (5 bases). Germline loops: CDR1 SGHAT, CDR2 FQNNGV. Trimming removed 4 bases from V and 1 base from J, with 17 bases in between. This CDR3 region has 17 residues. Written as DNA, the CDR3 is TGTGCCAGCAGCTCCTCGCCGAACCGGGACAGCAATCAGCCCCAGCATTTT. The encoded protein is CASSSSPNRDSNQPQHF.

The chain recombines TRBV6-1 with TRBJ2-7; possibly TRBD1 for D (6 bases). Deletions cut 7 bases from V and 5 bases from J, with 21 bases between. The CDR3 sequence is 15 residues long. Germline-derived CDR1 and CDR2 are MNHNS and SASEGT. CDR3 region: CASNLGQFLFDEQYF. In DNA form, the CDR3 reads TGTGCCAGCAATCTAGGACAGTTTTTGTTTGACGAGCAGTACTTC.